This T cell receptor beta chain was captured by sequencing in a study of technical replicates of blood from a few donors. The table lists this clone with a count of one. Clones were read by immunoSEQ multiplex PCR, and TCRdb kept only the in-frame ones, dropping some. The sample consists of tens of thousands of clones, 95% to 98% of them appearing once. Sequencing was done on a sample of T cells isolated from PBMCs. The receptor was derived from a human donor in good health.

CDR3 sequence reads: CASSIARRPTGTENTEAFF. Written as DNA, the CDR3 is TGTGCCAGCAGCATAGCACGTCGCCCCACCGGGACAGAGAACACTGAAGCTTTCTTT. The genes are TRBV21-1 and TRBJ1-1; TRBD1, as called in the table, went unchecked against the DNA. TRBV21-1 is recorded as a pseudogene. CDR3 length: 19 amino acids.